What follows is one T cell receptor (beta chain) and its context. The sample belongs to a study of blood T cell repertoires in COVID-19. Looking at the study overall: COVID-19 samples from acute and convalescent phases originated in the United States, Italy and Spain. PBMCs, B-cell-depleted T cells, or T cells were the source of the cDNA or gDNA that made up the material.

The germline V gene encodes CDR1 MNHEY and CDR2 SVGEGT. This CDR3 is built from 17 residues. Trimming left V 4 bases short and J 8 bases short, with 26 bases between. As handled by the study authors: Reference gene primer amplification in the assay estimated nucleated cell counts. Generated by immunoSEQ multiplex PCR, the TCRdb table keeps only in-frame clones and is missing some. V and J calls and clone size follow that table, whereas D and trimming were derived from the DNA. This table holds around 82,000 clones, around nine tenths found once. This TCR derives from a man in his 70s with active or convalescent COVID-19. The specimen sequenced was peripheral blood. The rearrangement uses TRBV6-2 or TRBV6-3 and TRBJ1-2, with a possible D match to TRBD1 (6 bases). The CDR3 DNA follows: TGTGCCAGCAGTTCCGGGACATCTTTGCCTAAGAAGTACGGCTACACCTTC. It specifies CASSSGTSLPKKYGYTF.